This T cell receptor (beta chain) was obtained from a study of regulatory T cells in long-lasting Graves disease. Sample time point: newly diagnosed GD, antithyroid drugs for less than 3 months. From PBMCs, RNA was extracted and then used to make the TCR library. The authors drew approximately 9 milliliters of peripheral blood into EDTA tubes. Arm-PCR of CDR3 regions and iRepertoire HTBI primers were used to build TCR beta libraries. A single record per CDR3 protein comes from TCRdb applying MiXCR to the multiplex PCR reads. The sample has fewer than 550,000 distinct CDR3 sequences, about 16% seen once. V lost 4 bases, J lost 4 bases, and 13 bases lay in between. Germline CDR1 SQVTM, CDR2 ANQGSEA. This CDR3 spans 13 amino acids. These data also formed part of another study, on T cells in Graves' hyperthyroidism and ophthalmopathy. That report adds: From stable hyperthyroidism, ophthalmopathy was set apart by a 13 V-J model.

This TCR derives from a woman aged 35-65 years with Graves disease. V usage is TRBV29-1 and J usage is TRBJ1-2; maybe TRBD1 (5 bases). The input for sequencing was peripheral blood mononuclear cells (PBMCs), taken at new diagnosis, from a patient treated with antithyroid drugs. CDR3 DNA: TGCAGCGTTGGGGGGGAAGTTCGCTATGGCTACACCTTC. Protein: CSVGGEVRYGYTF.